Below are 10 T cell receptor beta chains sequenced from a single sample in a study of control samples from healthy donors and cancer patients. Data came from immunoSEQ multiplex PCR; TCRdb stores just in-frame clones and leaves some out. The sample lists 70,000 to 95,000 clones; 80% to 95% were seen once. The sample comprised PBMCs. Receptors originate from a woman aged 40 to 50 with lung cancer.

The rearrangement joins TRBV12-3 or TRBV12-4 to TRBJ1-2, with a possible D match to TRBD1 (5 bases). The CDR3 covers 13 residues. Trimming pared 1 base from V and 6 bases from J, leaving 9 bases between. CDR3 residues: CASSLVGGNGYTF. The CDR3 DNA reads TGTGCCAGCAGTTTAGTCGGGGGAAATGGCTACACCTTC.

The rearrangement uses TRBV27 and TRBJ1-6, with unresolved D. Trimming shortened V by 6 bases and J by 5 bases, and 14 bases separated the two germline ends. This CDR3 has 15 residues. Per the germline V gene, CDR1 is MNHEY and CDR2 is SMNVEV (reference sequence). Written as DNA, the CDR3 is TGTGCCAGCAGCCCTAAGACCCTGCATAATTCACCCCTCCACTTT. Residues: CASSPKTLHNSPLHF.

In nucleotides, the CDR3 is TGTGCCAGCAGCTCATATAGACAGGGGAAGAAGAATGAGCAGTTCTTC. It codes for CASSSYRQGKKNEQFF. The chain joins TRBV7-9 to TRBJ2-1; 8 nucleotides align to TRBD1. CDR1 is SEHNR and CDR2 is FQNEAQ in the germline V gene (reference sequence). There are 16 residues in the CDR3. V lost 4 bases and J lost 7; bases outside the gene matches: 12.

V usage is TRBV7-8 and J usage is TRBJ2-5; the match to TRBD1 covers 8 bases. This CDR3 has 14 amino acids. CDR1 is SGHVS, CDR2 FQNEAQ, per germline. J gave up 2 bases and V 5 bases, and 4 bases lay outside the gene matches. The DNA of the CDR3 is TGTGCCAGCAGCGGCAACAGGGGGCAAGAGACCCAGTACTTC. Its translation is CASSGNRGQETQYF.

V gene TRBV6-5 combines with J gene TRBJ1-5; D gene uncertain. V was trimmed by 7 bases and J by 3 bases, leaving 16 bases between them. This CDR3 spans 15 amino acids. The germline CDR1 and CDR2 sequences are MNHEY and SVGAGI. The CDR3 DNA is TGTGCCAGCAAGAAAGGCAGCCAGTCCAATCAGCCCCAGCATTTT. Amino acid sequence: CASKKGSQSNQPQHF.

The J gene is TRBJ2-7, the V gene TRBV5-1; 8 bases fit TRBD1. This CDR3 region has 15 residues. The V gene's germline CDR1 is SGHRS and CDR2 YFSETQ. V lost 3 bases to trimming and J lost 2 bases; unmatched junction nucleotides: 7. The CDR3 bases are TGCGCCAGCAGCTGGGGGACAGGTGAACCCTACGAGCAGTACTTC. It specifies CASSWGTGEPYEQYF.

The chain has TRBV7-3 and TRBJ2-5; D might be TRBD1 or TRBD2, each matching 5 bases. CDR1 and CDR2 (germline): SGHTA, FQGTGA. This CDR3 has 16 residues. V was cut by 1 base and J by 4 bases, with 16 bases left in between. CDR3 in DNA: TGTGCCAGCAGCTTAAACCCTCCTAGTGGGGGAGAGACCCAGTACTTC. It translates to CASSLNPPSGGETQYF. The full variable domain, its missing parts supplied by reference TRBV7-3 and TRBJ2-5, is GAGVSQTPSNKVTEKGKYVELRCDPISGHTALYWYRQSLGQGPEFLIYFQGTGAADDSGLPNDRFFAVRPEGSVSTLKIQRTERGDSAVYLCASSLNPPSGGETQYFGPGTRLLVL.

The J gene is TRBJ1-4, the V gene TRBV14; D might be TRBD1 (6 bases). V lost 7 bases to trimming and J lost 0 bases, with 18 bases between them. This CDR3 has 17 residues. Germline lookup yields CDR1 SGHDN and CDR2 FVKESK. DNA for the CDR3: TGTGCCAGCACCCCAAGGGAACAGGGCGCAACTAATGAAAAACTGTTTTTT. It is translated as CASTPREQGATNEKLFF.

The chain uses TRBV9 and TRBJ1-1, with TRBD1 identical over 10 bases. The germline gives CDR1 SGDLS, CDR2 YYNGEE. The ends lost 3 bases at V and 1 base at J; junction bases unmatched: 6. This CDR3 has 16 residues. This CDR3 is CASSAGQGLGNTEAFF. CDR3 bases: TGTGCCAGCAGCGCGGGACAGGGGTTAGGGAACACTGAAGCTTTCTTT.

The J gene is TRBJ1-5, the V gene TRBV28, with TRBD1 matching over 7 bases. Trimming at V came to 3 bases and at J to 7 bases, leaving 6 bases not matched to a gene. The CDR3 has 14 residues. CDR1 MDHEN and CDR2 SYDVKM come from the germline V gene. The chain's CDR3 is CASSFAGGSQPQHF. The CDR3 DNA is TGTGCCAGCAGTTTTGCAGGGGGTAGCCAGCCCCAGCATTTT.